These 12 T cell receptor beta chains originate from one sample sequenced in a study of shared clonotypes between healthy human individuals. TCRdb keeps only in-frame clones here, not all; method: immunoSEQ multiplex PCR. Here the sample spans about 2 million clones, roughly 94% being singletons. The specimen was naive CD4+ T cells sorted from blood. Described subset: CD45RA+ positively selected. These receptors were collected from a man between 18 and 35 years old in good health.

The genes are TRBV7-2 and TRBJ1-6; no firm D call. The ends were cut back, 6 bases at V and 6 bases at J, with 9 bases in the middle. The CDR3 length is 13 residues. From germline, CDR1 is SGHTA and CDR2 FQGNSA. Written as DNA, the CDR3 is TGTGCCAGCAGGAGGCAGGTTAATTCACCCCTCCACTTT. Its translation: CASRRQVNSPLHF.

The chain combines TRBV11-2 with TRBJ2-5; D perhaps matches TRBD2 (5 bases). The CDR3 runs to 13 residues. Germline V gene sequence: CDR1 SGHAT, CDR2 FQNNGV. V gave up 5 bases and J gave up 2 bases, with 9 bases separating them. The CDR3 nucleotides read TGTGCCAGCAGCCCTAGCCTTCAAGAGACCCAGTACTTC. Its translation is CASSPSLQETQYF. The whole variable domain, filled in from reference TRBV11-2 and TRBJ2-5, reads EAGVAQSPRYKIIEKRQSVAFWCNPISGHATLYWYQQILGQGPKLLIQFQNNGVVDDSQLPKDRFSAERLKGVDSTLKIQPAKLEDSAVYLCASSPSLQETQYFGPGTRLLVL.

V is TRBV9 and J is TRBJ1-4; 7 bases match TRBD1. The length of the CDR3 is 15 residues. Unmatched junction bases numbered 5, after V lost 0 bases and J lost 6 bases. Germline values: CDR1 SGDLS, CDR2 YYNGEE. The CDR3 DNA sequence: TGTGCCAGCAGCGTAGAGACAGGGCAACATGAAAAACTGTTTTTT. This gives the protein CASSVETGQHEKLFF.

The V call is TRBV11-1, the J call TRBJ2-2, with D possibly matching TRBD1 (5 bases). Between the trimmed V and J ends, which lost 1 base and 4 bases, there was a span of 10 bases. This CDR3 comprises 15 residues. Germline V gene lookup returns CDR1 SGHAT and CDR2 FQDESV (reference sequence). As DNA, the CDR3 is TGTGCCAGCAGCTTAGAGGTGGGGCGCACCGGGGAGCTGTTTTTT. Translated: CASSLEVGRTGELFF.

CDR3 sequence (DNA): TGTGCCAGCAGCCCCGGACTACCCGGGGAGACCCAGTACTTC. The encoded protein is CASSPGLPGETQYF. The V and J genes are TRBV5-6 and TRBJ2-5, with a weak D call TRBD2 (6 bases). Germline V lookup: CDR1 SGHDT, CDR2 YYEEEE. The CDR3 spans 14 residues. Deletions cut 4 bases from V and 5 bases from J, with 15 bases between.

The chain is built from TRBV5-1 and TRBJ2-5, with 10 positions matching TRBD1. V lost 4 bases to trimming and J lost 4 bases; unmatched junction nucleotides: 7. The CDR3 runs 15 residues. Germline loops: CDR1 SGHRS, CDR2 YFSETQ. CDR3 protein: CASSRDRTGGETQYF. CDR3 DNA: TGCGCCAGCAGCAGAGATCGGACAGGGGGAGAGACCCAGTACTTC.

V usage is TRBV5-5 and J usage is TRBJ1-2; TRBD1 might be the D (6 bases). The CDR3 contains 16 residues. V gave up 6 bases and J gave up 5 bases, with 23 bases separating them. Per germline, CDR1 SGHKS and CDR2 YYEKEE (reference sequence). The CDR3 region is CASTMYGGQGPYGYTF. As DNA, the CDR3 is TGTGCCAGCACCATGTACGGGGGCCAGGGCCCTTATGGCTACACCTTC.

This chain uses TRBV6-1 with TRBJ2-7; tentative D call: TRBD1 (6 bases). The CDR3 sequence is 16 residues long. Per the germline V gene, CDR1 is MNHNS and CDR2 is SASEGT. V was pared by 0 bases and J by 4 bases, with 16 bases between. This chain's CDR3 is CASSEARVNREYEQYF. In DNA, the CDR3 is TGTGCCAGCAGTGAAGCACGAGTAAACAGGGAATACGAGCAGTACTTC.

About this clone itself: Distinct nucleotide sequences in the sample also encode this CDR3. CDR3 bases: TGCGCCAGCAGCTTAGGGAGCTCTGGAAACACCATATATTTT. It codes for CASSLGSSGNTIYF. The chain combines TRBV5-1 with TRBJ1-3; D remains ambiguous. Looked up from germline, CDR1 is SGHRS and CDR2 is YFSETQ. Trimming cost V 2 bases and J 0 bases, with 6 bases left between them. CDR3 size: 14 residues.

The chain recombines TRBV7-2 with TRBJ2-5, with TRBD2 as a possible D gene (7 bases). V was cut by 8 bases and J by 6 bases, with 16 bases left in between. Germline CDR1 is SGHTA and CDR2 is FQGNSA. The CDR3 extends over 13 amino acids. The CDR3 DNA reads TGTGCCAGCGGCGCGGGGGCGATAAAGACCCAGTACTTC. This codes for CASGAGAIKTQYF.

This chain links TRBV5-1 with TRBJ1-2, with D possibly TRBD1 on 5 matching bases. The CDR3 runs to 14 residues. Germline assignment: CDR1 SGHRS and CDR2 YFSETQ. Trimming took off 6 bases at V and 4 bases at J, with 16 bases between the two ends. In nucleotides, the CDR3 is TGCGCCAGCACTTCGATCGACGGGACCTATGGCTACACCTTC. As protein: CASTSIDGTYGYTF.

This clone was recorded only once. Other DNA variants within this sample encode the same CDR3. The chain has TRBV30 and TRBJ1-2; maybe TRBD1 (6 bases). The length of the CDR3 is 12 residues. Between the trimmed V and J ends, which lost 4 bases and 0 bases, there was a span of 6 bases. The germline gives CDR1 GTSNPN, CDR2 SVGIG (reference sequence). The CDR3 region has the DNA TGTGCCTGGACAGGGGCTAACTATGGCTACACCTTC. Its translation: CAWTGANYGYTF.